This T cell receptor beta chain was observed in a study of shared clonotypes between healthy human individuals. Selected positively for CCR7 and CD45RO-negative, naive CD8 cells excluded terminally differentiated effector memory CD45RA+ cells. The V gene end was trimmed by 5 bases and the J gene end by 6 bases; junction bases not matched to a gene: 5. This CDR3 is built from 13 residues. In germline, CDR1 is MDHEN, CDR2 SYDVKM. Turning to this clone: Its antigen is unidentified. The same CDR3 can be traced to other DNA sequences in this sample.

The protocol was immunoSEQ multiplex PCR, while the TCRdb copy is restricted to in-frame clones and leaves out a portion. The data show around 1.9 million clones, about 92% seen once. Study outcomes and limitations: Generation probabilities were higher for clonotypes shared across all four sorted-subset donors than for unshared ones. In a few donors, around 5% of naive CD4 clonotypes appeared in common. On the whole, naive subsets had larger estimated richness than memory subsets had.

The rearrangement joins TRBV28 to TRBJ2-7; 9 nucleotides align to TRBD1. The sequence came from a man aged 18 to 30 in good health. Some clones in this sample may be carry-over from other donors' samples. Material: naive CD8+ T cells from PBMCs. Written as DNA, the CDR3 is TGTGCCAGCAGTCTGACAGGGGGAGGCGAGCAGTACTTC. It yields the protein CASSLTGGGEQYF.